The clone carrying this T cell receptor (beta chain) was detected only a few times. Looked up from germline, CDR1 is LNHNV and CDR2 is YYDKDF (reference sequence). The CDR3 has 13 residues. Germline trimming cut 2 bases from V and 11 bases from J; bases unmatched to any gene: 3. This specimen belongs to a study of shared T cell receptors in the human thymus. Profiling relied on immunoSEQ multiplex PCR, and the TCRdb table lists in-frame clones only, not all of them. Of 700,000 or so clones in the sample, 75% to 90% were seen once. Another study also made use of these data, one on human thymus T cells. That work adds: Corrective surgery for congenital heart defects was being performed on the healthy Finnish infants who were the donors. Thymus tissue was removed during corrective cardiac surgery. Among thymic and blood repertoires, usage of V and J genes appeared biased. Related research described thymic repertoires that were highly overlapping among unrelated individuals.

J is TRBJ1-4 and V is TRBV15, with 9 bases matching TRBD1. The TCR was taken from a girl under three years old with a congenital heart defect. Sequenced material: thymocytes. The CDR3 sequence: CATSRTGQGKLFF. DNA of the CDR3: TGTGCCACCAGCAGAACGGGACAGGGCAAACTGTTTTTT.